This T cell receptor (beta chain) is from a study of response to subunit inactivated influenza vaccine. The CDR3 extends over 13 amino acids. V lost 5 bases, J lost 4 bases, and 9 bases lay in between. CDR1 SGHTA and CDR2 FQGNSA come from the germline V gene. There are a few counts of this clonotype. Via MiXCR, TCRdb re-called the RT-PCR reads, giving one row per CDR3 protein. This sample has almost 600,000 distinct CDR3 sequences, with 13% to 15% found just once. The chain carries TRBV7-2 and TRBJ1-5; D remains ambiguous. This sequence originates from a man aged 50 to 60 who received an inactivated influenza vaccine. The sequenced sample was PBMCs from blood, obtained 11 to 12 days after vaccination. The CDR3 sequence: CASSQRLNQPQHF. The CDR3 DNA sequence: TGTGCCAGCAGCCAGCGGTTAAATCAGCCCCAGCATTTT.